This record concerns one TCR beta chain sequence. Antigen unknown. The sample's time point: blood 2 weeks post-SBRT. Treatment denoted: 15 Gy SBRT to primary tumor, nephrectomy 4 weeks later. This renal cell carcinoma was of the clear cell type. This entry is derived from a study of radiation and T cells in renal cell carcinoma. Study results and limitations: From baseline, blood top tumor clonotypes peaked at 2 weeks post-radiation. Pretreatment tumor biopsies were lacking, so baseline clonotypes are unknown.

This CDR3 has 15 amino acids. The V end lost 7 bases, the J end lost 8 bases, and 23 bases lay between the germline ends. The germline gives CDR1 MGHDK, CDR2 SYGVNS. Profiling relied on immunoSEQ multiplex PCR, and the TCRdb table lists in-frame clones only, not all of them. The sample consists of some 120,000 clones, about four fifths of them appearing once. The sequence was obtained from a man aged 50-59 years with renal cell carcinoma. The V and J genes are TRBV25-1 and TRBJ1-2; the D gene is possibly TRBD1 (6 bases). The sequencing here drew on blood, taken from a patient whose treatment included radiotherapy and nephrectomy. CDR3 in DNA: TGTGCCAGCACCCCGGCGGGGACATCGGGTAGCGGCTACACCTTC. Protein: CASTPAGTSGSGYTF.